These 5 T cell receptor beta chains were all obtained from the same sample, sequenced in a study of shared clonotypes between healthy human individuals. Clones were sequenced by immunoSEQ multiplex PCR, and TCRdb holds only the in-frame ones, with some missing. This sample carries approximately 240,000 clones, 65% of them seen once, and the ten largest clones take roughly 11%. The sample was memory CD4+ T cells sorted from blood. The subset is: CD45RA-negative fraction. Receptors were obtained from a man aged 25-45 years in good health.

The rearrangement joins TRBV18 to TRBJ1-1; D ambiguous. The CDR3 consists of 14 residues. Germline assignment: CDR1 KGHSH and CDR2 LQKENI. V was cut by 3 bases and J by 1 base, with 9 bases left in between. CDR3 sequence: CASSPLLGNTEAFF. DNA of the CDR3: TGTGCCAGCTCACCGTTGTTGGGGAACACTGAAGCTTTCTTT.

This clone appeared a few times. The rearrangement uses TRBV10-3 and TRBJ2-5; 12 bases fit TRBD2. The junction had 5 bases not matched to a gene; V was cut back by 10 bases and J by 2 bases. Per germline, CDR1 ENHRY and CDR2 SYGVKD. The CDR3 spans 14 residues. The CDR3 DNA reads TGTGCCAGCCGACTAGCGGGGGTTCAAGAGACCCAGTACTTC. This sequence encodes CASRLAGVQETQYF.

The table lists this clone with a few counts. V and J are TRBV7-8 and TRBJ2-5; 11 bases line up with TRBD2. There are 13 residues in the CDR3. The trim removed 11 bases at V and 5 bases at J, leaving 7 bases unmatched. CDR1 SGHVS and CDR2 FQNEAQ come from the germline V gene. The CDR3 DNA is TGTGCCGTTTCTAGCGGGAGGATGGAGACCCAGTACTTC. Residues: CAVSSGRMETQYF.

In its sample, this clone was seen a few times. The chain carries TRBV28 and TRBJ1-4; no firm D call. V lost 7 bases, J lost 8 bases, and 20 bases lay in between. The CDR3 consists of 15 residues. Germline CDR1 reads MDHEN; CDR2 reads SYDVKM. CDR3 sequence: CASTAILATSEKLFF. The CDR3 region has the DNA TGTGCCAGCACCGCGATCCTGGCTACTAGCGAAAAACTGTTTTTT.

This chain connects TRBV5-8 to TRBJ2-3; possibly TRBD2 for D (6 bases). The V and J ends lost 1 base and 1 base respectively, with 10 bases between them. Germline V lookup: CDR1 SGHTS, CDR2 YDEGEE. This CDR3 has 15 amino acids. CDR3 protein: CASSLSGTGTDTQYF. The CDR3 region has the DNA TGTGCCAGCAGCTTGTCAGGGACTGGCACAGATACGCAGTATTTT.